This TCR beta chain was retrieved from a study of CD8 T cells in cerebrospinal fluid in Alzheimer's disease. There are 15 residues in the CDR3. Germline V lookup: CDR1 GTSNPN, CDR2 SVGIG (reference sequence). TCRdb re-called the 10x single-cell sequencing reads and gives one entry per CDR3 protein, without DNA. The sample's table shows over a thousand distinct CDR3 sequences. The J gene is TRBJ2-7, the V gene TRBV30; the D call from TCRdb, TRBD1, cannot be confirmed without DNA. Material: cerebrospinal fluid. This receptor was identified in a human donor in good health. Here the CDR3 reads CAWSLGDSNSYEQYF.